The 25 T cell receptor beta chains below were found in one sample sequenced in a study of cytomegalovirus exposure and HLA in healthy donors. Sequencing was performed with immunoSEQ multiplex PCR; in TCRdb, only in-frame clones are kept and a portion is missing. The sample holds some 310,000 clones; nearly 90% are singletons and the top ten take over 0.9%. Sequences were obtained from PBMCs. These receptors all stem from a man aged 25-40 years in good health and CMV-seronegative.

The V gene is TRBV7-8, the J gene TRBJ2-5; D possibly corresponds to TRBD2 (5 bases). Trimming removed 3 bases at V and 3 bases at J, with 11 bases between. The CDR3 length is 14 residues. CDR1 SGHVS and CDR2 FQNEAQ come from the germline V gene. As DNA, the CDR3 is TGTGCCAGCAGCTTCCCGGTGGGAGAAGAGACCCAGTACTTC. It specifies CASSFPVGEETQYF.

The table lists this clone with a count of one. The V and J genes are TRBV13 and TRBJ1-3, with D maybe TRBD1 (5 bases). The V end was cut by 5 bases, the J end by 2 bases, with 10 bases between. Germline assignment: CDR1 PRHDT and CDR2 FYEKMQ (reference sequence). The CDR3 extends over 14 amino acids. The CDR3 DNA reads as TGTGCCAGCAGCCAGCGGGGGGCTGGAAACACCATATATTTT. It is translated as CASSQRGAGNTIYF.

This chain connects TRBV6-1 to TRBJ2-7; D is unclear. V lost 1 base and J lost 0, with 4 bases in between. CDR3 size: 13 residues. The germline CDR1 and CDR2 sequences are MNHNS and SASEGT. The CDR3 spells CASSEGLSYEQYF. CDR3 coding DNA: TGTGCCAGCAGTGAAGGACTCTCCTACGAGCAGTACTTC.

The J gene is TRBJ2-3, the V gene TRBV9, with TRBD1 identical over 7 bases. Germline CDR1 reads SGDLS; CDR2 reads YYNGEE. There are 14 residues in the CDR3. V was pared by 3 bases and J by 0 bases, with 1 base of the junction left unmatched. The CDR3 region has the DNA TGTGCCAGCAGCGCGGGACAGAGCACAGATACGCAGTATTTT. It is translated as CASSAGQSTDTQYF. Based on the CDR3 plus reference TRBV9 and TRBJ2-3, the full variable domain is DSGVTQTPKHLITATGQRVTLRCSPRSGDLSVYWYQQSLDQGLQFLIQYYNGEERAKGNILERFSAQQFPDLHSELNLSSLELGDSALYFCASSAGQSTDTQYFGPGTRLTVL.

The J gene is TRBJ2-7, the V gene TRBV4-1; perhaps TRBD2 as D (5 bases). Germline assignment: CDR1 MGHRA and CDR2 YSYEKL. V lost 4 bases, J lost 7 bases, and 23 bases lay in between. The CDR3 runs to 16 residues. The CDR3 coding sequence is TGCGCCAGCAGCCCTCCTCCGGGCGGGCGGCTGGGTGAGCAGTACTTC. Translated: CASSPPPGGRLGEQYF.

The chain uses TRBV27 and TRBJ2-7; maybe TRBD1 (5 bases). This CDR3 has 13 amino acids. CDR1 is MNHEY and CDR2 is SMNVEV in the germline V gene (reference sequence). The V end lost 6 bases, the J end lost 2 bases, and 11 bases lay between the germline ends. CDR3 DNA: TGTGCCAGCAGCCCGCAACAGGCCTACGAGCAGTACTTC. Its protein product is CASSPQQAYEQYF.

The V call is TRBV5-1, the J call TRBJ1-2; 11 nucleotides line up with TRBD1. The CDR3 length is 15 residues. With 2 bases clipped from V and 8 bases from J, the junction kept 8 bases outside the gene matches. Germline V lookup: CDR1 SGHRS, CDR2 YFSETQ. CDR3 in amino acids: CASSFVRTGGFGYTF. CDR3 bases: TGCGCCAGCAGCTTTGTCCGGACAGGGGGCTTCGGCTACACCTTC.

The rearrangement links TRBV10-3 to TRBJ1-2; TRBD1 aligns across 8 bases. Germline lookup yields CDR1 ENHRY and CDR2 SYGVKD. V was clipped by 8 bases and J by 4 bases; unmatched bases: 9. This CDR3 is built from 14 residues. The CDR3 region is CAIGLTGDVYGYTF. The CDR3 DNA reads as TGTGCCATCGGTCTGACAGGGGATGTCTATGGCTACACCTTC.

This chain uses TRBV2 with TRBJ1-4; D is possibly TRBD1 (5 bases). The CDR3 is made up of 13 amino acids. Trimming removed 7 bases from V and 8 bases from J, with 14 bases in between. CDR1 is SNHLY and CDR2 is FYNNEI in the germline V gene. The CDR3 sequence is CASTAGEGEKLFF. CDR3 coding DNA: TGTGCCAGCACCGCGGGGGAGGGGGAAAAACTGTTTTTT.

In this sample, this clone turned up many times. The chain uses TRBV5-1 and TRBJ1-4; D unclear. V lost 2 bases and J lost 0, with 11 bases in between. This CDR3 spans 16 amino acids. Germline CDR1 is SGHRS and CDR2 is YFSETQ. CDR3 residues: CASSFWAAATNEKLFF. The CDR3 DNA reads as TGCGCCAGCAGCTTTTGGGCAGCAGCAACTAATGAAAAACTGTTTTTT.

The genes are TRBV10-3 and TRBJ2-1; TRBD2 agrees at 10 bases. V was clipped by 3 bases and J by 0 bases; unmatched bases: 5. This CDR3 has 17 residues. Germline CDR1 and CDR2: ENHRY and SYGVKD. The CDR3 region is CAISDSASGSSYNEQFF. CDR3 bases: TGTGCCATCAGTGATTCGGCTAGCGGGAGCTCCTACAATGAGCAGTTCTTC.

The chain combines TRBV4-3 with TRBJ2-3; D is unclear. In germline, CDR1 is LGHNA, CDR2 YSLEER. The CDR3 is 13 amino acids. Trimming took off 4 bases at V and 0 bases at J, with 5 bases between the two ends. The CDR3: CASSLHSTDTQYF. The CDR3, as DNA: TGCGCCAGCAGCCTTCATAGCACAGATACGCAGTATTTT.

The chain is built from TRBV2 and TRBJ1-1, with D possibly matching TRBD1 (5 bases). Germline V gene sequence: CDR1 SNHLY, CDR2 FYNNEI. V was pared by 7 bases and J by 5 bases, with 8 bases between. The CDR3 totals 11 residues. The chain's CDR3 is CASMGRTEAFF. The CDR3, as DNA: TGTGCCAGCATGGGGCGGACTGAAGCTTTCTTT.

This chain joins TRBV6-5 and TRBJ2-1; D is perhaps TRBD2 (6 bases). The CDR3 has 13 amino acids. CDR1 and CDR2 from the germline V gene are MNHEY and SVGAGI. The V end was cut by 2 bases, the J end by 12 bases, with 14 bases between. Written as DNA, the CDR3 is TGTGCCAGCAGTTACGGTGCGGGGACGCCGCAGTTCTTC. It yields the protein CASSYGAGTPQFF.

The chain employs TRBV9 and TRBJ2-5; TRBD2 aligns across 9 bases. Germline CDR1 and CDR2: SGDLS and YYNGEE. The J segment lost 4 bases and the V segment lost 0 bases, leaving 7 bases of the junction unmatched. The CDR3 extends over 16 amino acids. For the CDR3, the DNA is TGTGCCAGCAGCGTAGAGGGTAGCGGGGGCTTAGAGACCCAGTACTTC. Its translation is CASSVEGSGGLETQYF.

The genes are TRBV9 and TRBJ2-2, with 10 bases fitting TRBD2. The CDR3 length is 17 residues. Per the germline V gene, CDR1 is SGDLS and CDR2 is YYNGEE. V lost 4 bases and J lost 4; bases outside the gene matches: 10. DNA of the CDR3: TGTGCCAGCAGCCCCCGGAGCGGGGGGGGATTCACCGGGGAGCTGTTTTTT. Translation: CASSPRSGGGFTGELFF.

This clone came up a few times. The chain's CDR3 is CASIRRGDRNSPLHF. The CDR3 coding sequence is TGTGCCAGCATCCGAAGGGGGGACAGGAATTCACCCCTCCACTTT. The chain is built from TRBV2 and TRBJ1-6; 8 nucleotides match TRBD1. Germline trimming cut 7 bases from V and 7 bases from J; bases unmatched to any gene: 9. CDR3 length equals 15 residues. Germline assignment: CDR1 SNHLY and CDR2 FYNNEI.

V usage is TRBV4-3 and J usage is TRBJ2-7; 7 nucleotides match TRBD1. V gave up 3 bases and J gave up 4 bases; unmatched junction bases: 9. CDR3 length equals 15 residues. Germline CDR1 is LGHNA and CDR2 is YSLEER. CDR3 sequence (DNA): TGCGCCAGCAGCCACATGACAGGGAGCTTTTACGAGCAGTACTTC. Translated, it gives CASSHMTGSFYEQYF.

The V gene is TRBV7-9, the J gene TRBJ1-4; 7 positions match TRBD1. CDR1 is SEHNR and CDR2 is FQNEAQ in the germline V gene (reference sequence). V lost 5 bases to trimming and J lost 7 bases; unmatched junction nucleotides: 10. The CDR3 spans 15 residues. The DNA for the CDR3 is TGTGCCAGCAGCCCCAGGGACAGTTCCCCTGAAAAACTGTTTTTT. This gives the protein CASSPRDSSPEKLFF.

This chain uses TRBV18 with TRBJ1-1; 12 bases map to TRBD1. Germline V gives CDR1 KGHSH, CDR2 LQKENI. The V segment lost 3 bases and the J segment 12 bases; nucleotides outside the gene matches: 8. The CDR3 spans 14 residues. DNA for the CDR3: TGTGCCAGCTCACCCCCGGGACAGGGGGCTGGAACTTTCTTT. This translates into CASSPPGQGAGTFF.

V gene TRBV6-6 combines with J gene TRBJ2-7; 7 nucleotides agree with TRBD2. The CDR3 runs to 15 residues. Germline loops: CDR1 MNHNY, CDR2 SVGAGI (reference sequence). Losses at the gene ends were 5 bases for V and 2 bases for J; bases not matched to a gene: 9. The CDR3 reads CASSDPGGGTYEQYF. The CDR3 DNA reads as TGTGCCAGCAGTGACCCGGGAGGCGGGACCTACGAGCAGTACTTC.

The chain carries TRBV27 and TRBJ1-5, with 9 bases that match TRBD1. The CDR3 runs to 13 residues. Germline values: CDR1 MNHEY, CDR2 SMNVEV (reference sequence). V shed 4 bases, J shed 5 bases, and the junction held 0 bases outside the gene matches. The CDR3 region is CASSWTGDQPQHF. The DNA for the CDR3 is TGTGCCAGCAGTTGGACAGGGGATCAGCCCCAGCATTTT.

In this sample, this clone turned up a few times. V and J are TRBV5-1 and TRBJ1-1; 10 nucleotides agree with TRBD1. V dropped 5 bases and J dropped 0; count of bases not matched to a gene: 10. This CDR3 has 17 residues. Germline V gives CDR1 SGHRS, CDR2 YFSETQ. The CDR3 DNA is TGCGCCAGCAGTCGGACAGGGGGGGACCCTTTGAACACTGAAGCTTTCTTT. It codes for CASSRTGGDPLNTEAFF. The whole variable domain, remainder taken from reference TRBV5-1 and TRBJ1-1, is KAGVTQTPRYLIKTRGQQVTLSCSPISGHRSVSWYQQTPGQGLQFLFEYFSETQRNKGNFPGRFSGRQFSNSRSEMNVSTLELGDSALYLCASSRTGGDPLNTEAFFGQGTRLTVV.

The J gene is TRBJ2-2, the V gene TRBV13; possibly TRBD2 for D (6 bases). This CDR3 has 19 amino acids. Looked up from germline, CDR1 is PRHDT and CDR2 is FYEKMQ (reference sequence). The germline V and J ends were trimmed by 7 bases and 5 bases, with 29 bases remaining between them. CDR3 coding DNA: TGTGCCAGCACCATCATTCGGACCACTTCCGGAGGGGCGACCGGGGAGCTGTTTTTT. It codes for CASTIIRTTSGGATGELFF.

The V call is TRBV6-5, the J call TRBJ2-3; D is unresolved. The CDR3 loop spans 15 amino acids. CDR1 is MNHEY, CDR2 SVGAGI, per germline. Trimming cost V 0 bases and J 0 bases, with 7 bases left between them. The CDR3 loop reads CASSYSITSTDTQYF. The CDR3 region has the DNA TGTGCCAGCAGTTACTCGATTACTAGCACAGATACGCAGTATTTT.